This TCR beta chain is drawn from a study of cytomegalovirus exposure and HLA in healthy donors. Study information: A later analysis reported the 120 or so validation repertoires used the same platform as the approximately 700 first-cohort repertoires.

Assay: immunoSEQ multiplex PCR; the TCRdb copy retains only in-frame clones and omits some. The repertoire consists of approximately 300,000 clones, with 87% occurring once and the leading ten covering roughly 1.1%. The CDR3 has 13 amino acids. V shed 5 bases and J shed 2 bases, with 10 bases lying between them. Germline V gene lookup returns CDR1 MNHEY and CDR2 SVGAGI. A word on this clone: Its antigen is not known.

General study results and limits: Overall, 164 TCR beta chains were annotated as cytomegalovirus-associated.

Source material: PBMCs. The receptor was derived from a woman in her thirties in good health and CMV-seropositive. This chain joins TRBV6-5 and TRBJ2-7; no reliable D call. The CDR3 nucleotides are TGTGCCAGCAGTGCAGGTACCGCCTACGAGCAGTACTTC. It translates to CASSAGTAYEQYF.